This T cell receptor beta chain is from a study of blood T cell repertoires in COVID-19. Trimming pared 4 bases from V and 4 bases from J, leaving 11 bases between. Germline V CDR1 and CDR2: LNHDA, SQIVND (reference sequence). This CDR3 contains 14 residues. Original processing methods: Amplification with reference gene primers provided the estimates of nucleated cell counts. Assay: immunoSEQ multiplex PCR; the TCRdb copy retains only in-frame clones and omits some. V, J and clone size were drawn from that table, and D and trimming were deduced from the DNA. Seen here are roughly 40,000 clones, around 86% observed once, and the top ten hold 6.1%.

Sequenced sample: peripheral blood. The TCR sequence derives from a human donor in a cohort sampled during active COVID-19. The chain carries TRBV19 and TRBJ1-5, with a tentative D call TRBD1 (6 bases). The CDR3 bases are TGTGCCAGTAGTACCGGGACACAAAATCAGCCCCAGCATTTT. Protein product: CASSTGTQNQPQHF.